One and the same sample provided the 15 T cell receptor beta chains below, sequenced in a study of cytomegalovirus exposure and HLA in healthy donors. PCR was performed using 60 Vbeta and 13 Jbeta primers. The table came from immunoSEQ multiplex PCR; TCRdb's copy has only in-frame clones and leaves some out. The sample has about 130,000 clones, around three quarters seen once; the top ten hold 2.5% to 3.5%. Sequences were obtained from PBMCs. Source of these receptors: a man aged 40-50 years in good health and CMV-seronegative.

This clone came up a few times. V usage is TRBV5-1 and J usage is TRBJ1-2; 8 bases fit TRBD1. This CDR3 spans 13 amino acids. With 2 bases clipped from V and 7 bases from J, the junction kept 4 bases outside the gene matches. Germline assignment: CDR1 SGHRS and CDR2 YFSETQ. The CDR3 loop is CASSFQGASGYTF. CDR3 nucleotide sequence: TGCGCCAGCAGCTTCCAGGGGGCTTCTGGCTACACCTTC.

This chain joins TRBV6-1 and TRBJ2-1; TRBD2 aligns across 12 bases. Unmatched junction bases numbered 8, after V lost 4 bases and J lost 10 bases. Germline values: CDR1 MNHNS, CDR2 SASEGT. This CDR3 spans 15 amino acids. The CDR3: CASSGLAGGFGEQFF. In DNA form, the CDR3 reads TGTGCCAGCAGTGGTCTAGCGGGAGGGTTCGGGGAGCAGTTCTTC.

DNA for the CDR3: TGTGCCAGCGGGAAAGGGACAGGTGGCTACGAGCAGTACTTC. This translates into CASGKGTGGYEQYF. The chain combines TRBV27 with TRBJ2-7; 8 bases are a match to TRBD1. The junction had 9 bases not matched to a gene; V was cut back by 8 bases and J by 3 bases. Germline V CDR1 and CDR2: MNHEY, SMNVEV (reference sequence). This CDR3 region has 14 residues.

There are a few counts of this clone. This chain links TRBV11-2 with TRBJ1-2; 8 bases are a match to TRBD1. V was clipped by 1 base and J by 6 bases; unmatched bases: 13. The V gene's germline CDR1 is SGHAT and CDR2 FQNNGV. The CDR3 extends over 17 amino acids. The CDR3 spells CASSLVKARTGFHGYTF. The CDR3 bases are TGTGCCAGCAGCTTAGTCAAAGCACGGACAGGGTTTCATGGCTACACCTTC.

J is TRBJ1-5 and V is TRBV6-1; 8 positions match TRBD1. The CDR3 is 16 amino acids. Looked up from germline, CDR1 is MNHNS and CDR2 is SASEGT. V was pared by 3 bases and J by 8 bases, with 12 bases of the junction left unmatched. Here the CDR3 DNA reads TGTGCCAGCAGTGACGGCTTCGACAGGGGAATCAAGCCCCAGCATTTT. Protein product: CASSDGFDRGIKPQHF.

This clone was counted only a few times. The rearrangement uses TRBV7-9 and TRBJ2-7, with TRBD1 matching over 9 bases. This CDR3 has 15 amino acids. From germline, CDR1 is SEHNR and CDR2 FQNEAQ (reference sequence). Trimming at V came to 4 bases and at J to 2 bases, leaving 6 bases not matched to a gene. The CDR3 here is CASSSSGTGTYEQYF. Here the CDR3 DNA reads TGTGCCAGCAGCTCCTCCGGGACAGGGACCTACGAGCAGTACTTC.

This clone turned up a few times. The CDR3 loop is CASSSGTSYNEQFF. CDR3 nucleotides: TGCGCCAGCAGCTCCGGGACTAGCTACAATGAGCAGTTCTTC. V usage is TRBV5-1 and J usage is TRBJ2-1; TRBD2 aligns across 8 bases. The trim removed 3 bases at V and 3 bases at J, leaving 2 bases unmatched. The CDR3 sequence is 14 residues long. Looked up from germline, CDR1 is SGHRS and CDR2 is YFSETQ.

The gene calls are TRBV5-1 and TRBJ1-3; D gene uncertain. The length of the CDR3 is 16 residues. CDR1 and CDR2 from the germline V gene are SGHRS and YFSETQ. V gave up 0 bases and J gave up 0 bases, with 10 bases separating them. The CDR3 DNA sequence: TGCGCCAGCAGCTTGGCTTCCACGAGCTCTGGAAACACCATATATTTT. Amino acids: CASSLASTSSGNTIYF. Filled out from reference TRBV5-1 and TRBJ1-3, the complete variable domain reads KAGVTQTPRYLIKTRGQQVTLSCSPISGHRSVSWYQQTPGQGLQFLFEYFSETQRNKGNFPGRFSGRQFSNSRSEMNVSTLELGDSALYLCASSLASTSSGNTIYFGEGSWLTVV.

The chain links TRBV7-6 to TRBJ2-5; 8 nucleotides align to TRBD2. From germline, CDR1 is SGHVS and CDR2 FNYEAQ. The CDR3 runs 14 residues. J lost 2 bases, V lost 3 bases, and 2 bases had no gene match. The DNA for the CDR3 is TGTGCCAGCAGCTTTCGGGGGGGGCAAGAGACCCAGTACTTC. This translates into CASSFRGGQETQYF.

The V gene is TRBV18, the J gene TRBJ2-3; D is possibly TRBD1 (6 bases). In germline, CDR1 is KGHSH, CDR2 LQKENI. V was shortened by 1 base and J by 1 base, with 9 bases between the two germline ends. This CDR3 is 15 amino acids long. The CDR3 protein is CASSPLQGGTDTQYF. CDR3 coding DNA: TGTGCCAGCTCACCACTACAGGGCGGCACAGATACGCAGTATTTT.

The chain recombines TRBV6-1 with TRBJ1-2, with 7 bases identical to TRBD1. This CDR3 has 14 residues. Germline V gives CDR1 MNHNS, CDR2 SASEGT. The ends lost 1 base at V and 2 bases at J; junction bases unmatched: 1. CDR3 amino acids: CASSEGTGNYGYTF. The CDR3 bases are TGTGCCAGCAGTGAAGGGACAGGAAACTATGGCTACACCTTC.

The genes are TRBV30 and TRBJ1-2; maybe TRBD1 (5 bases). CDR3 size: 16 residues. The V end was cut by 1 base, the J end by 5 bases, with 20 bases between. Germline loops: CDR1 GTSNPN, CDR2 SVGIG (reference sequence). The CDR3 sequence is CAWSALEIRGTYGYTF. CDR3 bases: TGTGCCTGGAGTGCCCTCGAGATTCGGGGGACGTATGGCTACACCTTC.

This clone was found a few times. The chain has TRBV19 and TRBJ2-7; 10 bases match TRBD2. The J segment lost 3 bases and the V segment lost 5 bases, leaving 7 bases of the junction unmatched. CDR1 LNHDA and CDR2 SQIVND come from the germline V gene (reference sequence). The CDR3 loop spans 15 amino acids. CDR3 amino acids: CASSAIAGGSYEQYF. CDR3 DNA: TGTGCCAGTAGTGCGATAGCGGGGGGAAGCTACGAGCAGTACTTC.

The rearrangement links TRBV7-3 to TRBJ2-1, with TRBD2 matching over 9 bases. CDR1 SGHTA and CDR2 FQGTGA come from the germline V gene. This CDR3 has 13 residues. Trimming at V came to 5 bases and at J to 10 bases, leaving 6 bases not matched to a gene. CDR3 sequence: CASSAPTSGEQFF. DNA of the CDR3: TGTGCCAGCAGCGCACCGACTAGCGGAGAGCAGTTCTTC.

The chain couples TRBV5-8 to TRBJ2-7; 9 nucleotides line up with TRBD1. The CDR3 loop spans 14 amino acids. J lost 5 bases, V lost 4 bases, and 7 bases had no gene match. The germline V gene has CDR1 SGHTS and CDR2 YDEGEE. Written as DNA, the CDR3 is TGTGCCAGCAGCGCTGGGACAGGGTTGGACGAGCAGTACTTC. Translating it yields CASSAGTGLDEQYF.